Presented here are 27 T cell receptor beta chains from one specimen sequenced in a study of regulatory T cells in long-lasting Graves disease. Both iRepertoire HTBI primers and Arm-PCR of CDR3 regions were used to build the TCR beta libraries. Using its own MiXCR run on the multiplex PCR reads, TCRdb lists one record per CDR3 protein. In the table there are about 470,000 distinct CDR3 sequences, roughly 21% of which are singletons. Time point of the sample: persistent/refractory GD, antithyroid drugs over 5 years with positive TRAb. The TCR library used RNA extracted from PBMCs. The starting material was peripheral blood mononuclear cells (PBMCs), obtained when the disease was refractory, from a patient treated with antithyroid drugs. The receptor source for this set is a female donor with Graves disease.

This clonotype was seen ten or more times. The J gene is TRBJ2-7, the V gene TRBV6-2 or TRBV6-3; 7 bases are shared with TRBD2. The CDR3 totals 13 residues. Germline trimming cut 8 bases from V and 7 bases from J; bases unmatched to any gene: 11. Germline CDR1 is MNHEY and CDR2 is SVGEGT. The CDR3 loop reads CASLSGKAGEQYF. The CDR3 DNA is TGTGCCAGCCTGAGCGGGAAGGCGGGGGAGCAGTACTTC.

This clonotype was recorded many times. The J gene is TRBJ2-6, the V gene TRBV24-1, with no clear D. V was shortened by 4 bases and J by 0 bases, with 9 bases between the two germline ends. CDR3 length: 16 residues. Per germline, CDR1 KGHDR and CDR2 SFDVKD. CDR3: CATSDPQSSGANVLTF. The CDR3 coding sequence is TGTGCCACCAGTGACCCGCAAAGCTCTGGGGCCAACGTCCTGACTTTC.

Details on this clonotype: A much more abundant neighbour one base away suggests this may be a read error. The chain uses TRBV7-9 and TRBJ1-2; D is uncertain. V lost 2 bases and J 8 bases, leaving 21 bases between the germline ends. Germline values: CDR1 SEHNR, CDR2 FQNEAQ (reference sequence). The CDR3 length is 16 residues. The CDR3 sequence is CASSLFGTARQEGYTF. CDR3 nucleotides: TGTGCCAGCAGCTTATTTGGAACAGCCCGGCAAGAAGGCTACACCTTC.

This clonotype has ten or more counts. The gene calls are TRBV28 and TRBJ1-2, with a tentative D call TRBD1 (6 bases). The germline V and J ends were trimmed by 6 bases and 8 bases, with 25 bases remaining between them. CDR1 and CDR2 from the germline V gene are MDHEN and SYDVKM. This CDR3 comprises 16 residues. This CDR3 reads CASRLGGQGYLGGYTF. DNA of the CDR3: TGTGCCAGCAGGCTAGGAGGGCAGGGGTATTTGGGCGGCTACACCTTC.

The table lists this clonotype with many counts. This sequence joins TRBV6-1 and TRBJ2-7, with TRBD1 identical over 9 bases. The trim removed 5 bases at V and 4 bases at J, leaving 12 bases unmatched. The CDR3 has 16 amino acids. Germline lookup yields CDR1 MNHNS and CDR2 SASEGT. This CDR3 is CASSPSRATGGYEQYF. In DNA, the CDR3 is TGTGCCAGCAGTCCTAGTAGAGCGACAGGGGGATACGAGCAGTACTTC.

In this sample, this clonotype turned up many times. J is TRBJ2-5 and V is TRBV12-3 or TRBV12-4, with D tentatively TRBD1 (6 bases). This CDR3 contains 16 residues. V was pared by 3 bases and J by 5 bases, with 19 bases between. Here the CDR3 reads CASSFNSGAPLETQYF. The CDR3 DNA sequence: TGTGCCAGCAGTTTTAATTCAGGGGCACCCCTCGAGACCCAGTACTTC.

The rearrangement links TRBV19 to TRBJ2-5, with 9 bases lining up with TRBD1. V lost 3 bases to trimming and J lost 1 base; unmatched junction nucleotides: 6. The CDR3 covers 16 residues. Germline assignment: CDR1 LNHDA and CDR2 SQIVND (reference sequence). CDR3 residues: CASSMLLDRGQETQYF. Written as DNA, the CDR3 is TGTGCCAGTAGTATGCTGTTGGACAGGGGCCAAGAGACCCAGTACTTC.

This sequence joins TRBV11-3 and TRBJ2-7, with 14 bases aligning to TRBD2. Germline V gene data show CDR1 as SGHNT and CDR2 as YENEEA. The CDR3 is 16 amino acids. With 4 bases clipped from V and 4 bases from J, the junction kept 6 bases outside the gene matches. The CDR3 protein is CASSSRGLAGVYEQYF. The CDR3 nucleotides read TGTGCCAGCAGCTCACGGGGACTAGCGGGAGTGTACGAGCAGTACTTC.

This chain links TRBV28 with TRBJ2-3; TRBD2 aligns across 15 bases. J gave up 1 base and V 4 bases, and 21 bases lay outside the gene matches. CDR1 is MDHEN and CDR2 is SYDVKM in the germline V gene. The CDR3 is made up of 23 amino acids. The CDR3 reads CASSYRGTSGRPHRLPRTDTQYF. In nucleotides, the CDR3 is TGTGCCAGCAGTTATCGTGGGACTAGCGGGAGGCCTCACCGATTACCACGCACAGATACGCAGTATTTT. Full variable domain (missing parts from reference TRBV28 and TRBJ2-3): DVKVTQSSRYLVKRTGEKVFLECVQDMDHENMFWYRQDPGLGLRLIYFSYDVKMKEKGDIPEGYSVSREKKERFSLILESASTNQTSMYLCASSYRGTSGRPHRLPRTDTQYFGPGTRLTVL.

On this clonotype itself: It may be a read error: a sequence one base away is much more abundant. V usage is TRBV6-5 and J usage is TRBJ1-4; D unclear. The CDR3 length is 13 residues. Germline CDR1 MNHEY, CDR2 SVGAGI. The CDR3 loop is CANSSHYNEKLFF. Written as DNA, the CDR3 is TGTGCCAACAGTTCCCACTATAATGAAAAACTGTTTTTT.

The chain links TRBV5-6 to TRBJ2-5, with D possibly being TRBD1 or TRBD2 (5 bases each). The germline V gene encodes CDR1 SGHDT and CDR2 YYEEEE. The CDR3 is 17 amino acids. V dropped 0 bases and J dropped 4 bases, with 19 bases sitting between them. In DNA, the CDR3 is TGTGCCAGCAGCTTGGCTCAGGGAGCTGGGGCCCGAGAGACCCAGTACTTC. As protein: CASSLAQGAGARETQYF.

V is TRBV3-1 and J is TRBJ2-5, with TRBD2 as a possible D gene (6 bases). V was trimmed by 6 bases and J by 1 base, leaving 18 bases between them. The CDR3 spans 16 residues. CDR1 and CDR2 from the germline V gene are LGHDT and YNNKEL (reference sequence). DNA of the CDR3: TGTGCCAGCAGTTACCTGAGGATTAGCGGCCAAGAGACCCAGTACTTC. Its translation is CASSYLRISGQETQYF.

This clonotype was observed a few times. CDR3: CASSYSRASGGSGETQYF. CDR3 in DNA: TGTGCCAGCAGTTACTCTAGGGCTAGCGGGGGGTCGGGAGAGACCCAGTACTTC. The chain recombines TRBV6-5 with TRBJ2-5; 11 nucleotides agree with TRBD2. V was pared by 0 bases and J by 4 bases, with 10 bases of the junction left unmatched. From germline, CDR1 is MNHEY and CDR2 SVGAGI. The CDR3 runs to 18 residues.

In this sample, this clonotype turned up many times. The chain combines TRBV28 with TRBJ1-5; D may be TRBD1 (6 bases). The V gene lost 7 bases and the J gene lost 1 base, with 8 bases spanning the gap. Germline V gene sequence: CDR1 MDHEN, CDR2 SYDVKM. The CDR3 is 13 amino acids. CDR3 DNA: TGTGCCAGCAACAGGGAGAGCAATCAGCCCCAGCATTTT. This translates into CASNRESNQPQHF.

V is TRBV6-1 and J is TRBJ1-1; no reliable D call. With 6 bases removed from V and 10 bases from J, the gap between germline ends came to 18 bases. From germline, CDR1 is MNHNS and CDR2 SASEGT. The CDR3 covers 13 residues. The DNA of the CDR3 is TGTGCCAGCAGCCTTCCGGCACCTTGGGGAGCTTTCTTT. It yields the protein CASSLPAPWGAFF.

This clonotype occurred many times. The CDR3 region is CASSHLAVNTEAFF. The CDR3 DNA sequence: TGTGCCAGCAGCCACCTCGCGGTGAACACTGAAGCTTTCTTT. J is TRBJ1-1 and V is TRBV3-1; D unresolved. Germline CDR1 and CDR2: LGHDT and YNNKEL (reference sequence). The CDR3 contains 14 residues. V was pared by 3 bases and J by 0 bases, with 8 bases between.

The sample holds many counts of this clonotype. The chain joins TRBV27 to TRBJ2-7; 9 bases align to TRBD1. Germline lookup yields CDR1 MNHEY and CDR2 SMNVEV (reference sequence). V gave up 7 bases and J gave up 2 bases; unmatched junction bases: 6. The CDR3 length is 14 residues. The CDR3: CASNPQGATYEQYF. CDR3 sequence (DNA): TGTGCCAGCAACCCACAGGGGGCCACCTACGAGCAGTACTTC.

The chain joins TRBV2 to TRBJ1-2, with 8 bases lining up with TRBD1. This CDR3 has 18 amino acids. J lost 5 bases, V lost 6 bases, and 20 bases had no gene match. Germline V gives CDR1 SNHLY, CDR2 FYNNEI. CDR3: CASRGLTGAGGARYGYTF. The CDR3 DNA is TGTGCCAGCAGGGGACTGACAGGGGCGGGGGGCGCGAGATATGGCTACACCTTC. The variable domain in full, with the rest retrieved from reference TRBV2 and TRBJ1-2, is EPEVTQTPSHQVTQMGQEVILRCVPISNHLYFYWYRQILGQKVEFLVSFYNNEISEKSEIFDDQFSVERPDGSNFTLKIRSTKLEDSAMYFCASRGLTGAGGARYGYTFGSGTRLTVV.

The chain uses TRBV5-1 and TRBJ1-1; no clear D. Trimming removed 2 bases from V and 5 bases from J, with 7 bases in between. This CDR3 region has 12 residues. The V gene's germline CDR1 is SGHRS and CDR2 YFSETQ. For the CDR3, the DNA is TGCGCCAGCAGCTTCAATAGAACTGAAGCTTTCTTT. This codes for CASSFNRTEAFF.

This chain connects TRBV29-1 to TRBJ1-1; D perhaps matches TRBD1 (6 bases). CDR3 size: 13 residues. Trimming took 6 bases from V and 1 from J, leaving 12 bases between them. Germline CDR1 and CDR2: SQVTM and ANQGSEA. This CDR3 is CSVGLTGNTEAFF. The CDR3 region has the DNA TGCAGCGTCGGCCTGACAGGGAACACTGAAGCTTTCTTT.

This clonotype was seen a few times. The chain is built from TRBV10-3 and TRBJ1-2; 10 bases are a match to TRBD1. The J segment lost 7 bases and the V segment lost 2 bases, leaving 4 bases of the junction unmatched. The CDR3 covers 14 residues. The germline V gene has CDR1 ENHRY and CDR2 SYGVKD. CDR3 sequence (DNA): TGTGCCATCAGTGAGAACGACAGGGGGCTTGGCTACACCTTC. This encodes CAISENDRGLGYTF.

This clonotype was counted at least ten times. The chain joins TRBV12-3 or TRBV12-4 to TRBJ1-2; D not resolved. The V end was cut by 2 bases, the J end by 4 bases, with 5 bases between. The CDR3 is 12 amino acids. The CDR3 spells CASSLQLYGYTF. Here the CDR3 DNA reads TGTGCCAGCAGTTTACAACTCTATGGCTACACCTTC.

This clonotype turned up a few times. The chain recombines TRBV10-3 with TRBJ1-3; 9 bases agree with TRBD1. This CDR3 contains 18 residues. Trimming cost V 3 bases and J 0 bases; bases outside gene matches: 9. CDR1 is ENHRY and CDR2 is SYGVKD in the germline V gene. CDR3 region: CAISDSPGQGNSGNTIYF. CDR3 DNA sequence: TGTGCCATCAGTGATAGCCCGGGACAGGGAAACTCTGGAAACACCATATATTTT.

This clonotype showed up many times. At one end the junction does not follow the germline gene, possibly because of a read error. V gene TRBV19 combines with J gene TRBJ1-1; 12 positions agree with TRBD1. The germline V gene encodes CDR1 LNHDA and CDR2 SQIVND (reference sequence). The CDR3 runs 17 residues. The CDR3 loop reads CASTQPGQGAVNAEAFF. The CDR3 DNA reads TGTGCCAGTACCCAACCGGGACAGGGGGCCGTGAACGCTGAAGCTTTCTTT. Complete variable domain (other parts from reference TRBV19 and TRBJ1-1): DGGITQSPKYLFRKEGQNVTLSCEQNLNHDAMYWYRQDPGQGLRLIYYSQIVNDFQKGDIAEGYSVSREKKESFPLTVTSAQKNPTAFYLCASTQPGQGAVNAEAFFGQGTRLTVV.

This rearrangement joins TRBV7-9 to TRBJ1-2; a possible D gene is TRBD1 (5 bases). The CDR3 sequence is 15 residues long. Germline lookup yields CDR1 SEHNR and CDR2 FQNEAQ (reference sequence). Trimming took off 0 bases at V and 4 bases at J, with 12 bases between the two ends. The CDR3 loop is CASSLARAVVYGYTF. For the CDR3, the DNA is TGTGCCAGCAGCTTAGCCAGGGCGGTCGTCTATGGCTACACCTTC.

This chain joins TRBV7-9 and TRBJ2-7; 9 bases are a match to TRBD2. The CDR3 loop spans 17 amino acids. CDR1 is SEHNR, CDR2 FQNEAQ, per germline (reference sequence). Germline trimming cut 5 bases from V and 2 bases from J; bases unmatched to any gene: 13. This CDR3 is CASSIYTGLARAYEQYF. In nucleotides, the CDR3 is TGTGCCAGCAGCATCTACACAGGACTAGCGCGGGCCTACGAGCAGTACTTC. The variable domain in full, completed from reference TRBV7-9 and TRBJ2-7, reads DTGVSQNPRHKITKRGQNVTFRCDPISEHNRLYWYRQTLGQGPEFLTYFQNEAQLEKSRLLSDRFSAERPKGSFSTLEIQRTEQGDSAMYLCASSIYTGLARAYEQYFGPGTRLTVT.

This clonotype has only a few counts. The rearrangement joins TRBV5-1 to TRBJ2-5; 12 nucleotides line up with TRBD2. The length of the CDR3 is 16 residues. CDR1 is SGHRS and CDR2 is YFSETQ in the germline V gene. V gave up 4 bases and J gave up 2 bases; unmatched junction bases: 6. DNA for the CDR3: TGCGCCAGCAGCGCTGGACTAGCGGGGAGACAAGAGACCCAGTACTTC. As protein: CASSAGLAGRQETQYF. The entire variable domain, with the rest obtained from reference TRBV5-1 and TRBJ2-5, is as follows: KAGVTQTPRYLIKTRGQQVTLSCSPISGHRSVSWYQQTPGQGLQFLFEYFSETQRNKGNFPGRFSGRQFSNSRSEMNVSTLELGDSALYLCASSAGLAGRQETQYFGPGTRLLVL.